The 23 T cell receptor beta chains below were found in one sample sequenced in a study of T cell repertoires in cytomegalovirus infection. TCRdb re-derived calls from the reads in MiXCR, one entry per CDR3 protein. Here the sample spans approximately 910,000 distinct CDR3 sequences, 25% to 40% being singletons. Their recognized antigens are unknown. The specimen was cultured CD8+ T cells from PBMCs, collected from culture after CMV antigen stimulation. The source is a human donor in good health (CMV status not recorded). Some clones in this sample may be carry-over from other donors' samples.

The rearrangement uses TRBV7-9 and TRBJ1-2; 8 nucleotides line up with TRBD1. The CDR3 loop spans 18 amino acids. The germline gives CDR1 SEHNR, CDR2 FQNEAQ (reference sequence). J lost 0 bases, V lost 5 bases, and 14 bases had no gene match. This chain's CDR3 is CASSNLGWTGPTNYGYTF. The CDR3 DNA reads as TGTGCCAGCAGCAACCTCGGATGGACAGGGCCCACTAACTATGGCTACACCTTC.

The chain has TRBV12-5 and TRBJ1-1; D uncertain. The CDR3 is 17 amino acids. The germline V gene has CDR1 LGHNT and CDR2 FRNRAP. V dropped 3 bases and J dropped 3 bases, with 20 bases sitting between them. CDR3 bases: TGTGCTAGTGGTTTACAAGACGTAGGCGCAGTGGACACTGAAGCTTTCTTT. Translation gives CASGLQDVGAVDTEAFF.

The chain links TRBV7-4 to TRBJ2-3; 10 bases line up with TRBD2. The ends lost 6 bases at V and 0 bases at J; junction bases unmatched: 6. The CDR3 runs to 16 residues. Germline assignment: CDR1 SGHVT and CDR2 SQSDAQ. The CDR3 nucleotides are TGTGCCAGCAGTTCCGGGACTAGCGCGAGCACAGATACGCAGTATTTT. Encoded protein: CASSSGTSASTDTQYF.

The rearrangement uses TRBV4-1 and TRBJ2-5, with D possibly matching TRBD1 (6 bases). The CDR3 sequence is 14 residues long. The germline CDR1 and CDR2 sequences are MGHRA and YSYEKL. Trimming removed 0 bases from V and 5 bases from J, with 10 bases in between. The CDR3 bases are TGCGCCAGCAGCCAAGAGCAGGGGATGGAGACCCAGTACTTC. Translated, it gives CASSQEQGMETQYF.

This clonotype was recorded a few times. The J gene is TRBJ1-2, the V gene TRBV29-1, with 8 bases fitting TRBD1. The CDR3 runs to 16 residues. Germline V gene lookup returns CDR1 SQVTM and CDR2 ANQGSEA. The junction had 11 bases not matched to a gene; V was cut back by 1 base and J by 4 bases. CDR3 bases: TGCAGCGTTGAAGGCGTATCCGGGACAGGATTCTATGGCTACACCTTC. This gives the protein CSVEGVSGTGFYGYTF.

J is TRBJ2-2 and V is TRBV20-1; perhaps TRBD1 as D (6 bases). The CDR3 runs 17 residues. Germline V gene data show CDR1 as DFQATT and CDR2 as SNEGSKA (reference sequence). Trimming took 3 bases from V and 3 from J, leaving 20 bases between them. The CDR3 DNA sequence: TGCAGTGCTAGGGCAACAGGGTTGGAGGCCTACACCGGGGAGCTGTTTTTT. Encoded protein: CSARATGLEAYTGELFF.

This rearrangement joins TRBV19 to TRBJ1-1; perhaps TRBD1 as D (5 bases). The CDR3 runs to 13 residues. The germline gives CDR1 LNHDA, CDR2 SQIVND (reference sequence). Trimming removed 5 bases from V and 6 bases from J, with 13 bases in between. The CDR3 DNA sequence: TGTGCCAGTAGTGTACAGGTTTTCGCTGAAGCTTTCTTT. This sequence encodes CASSVQVFAEAFF.

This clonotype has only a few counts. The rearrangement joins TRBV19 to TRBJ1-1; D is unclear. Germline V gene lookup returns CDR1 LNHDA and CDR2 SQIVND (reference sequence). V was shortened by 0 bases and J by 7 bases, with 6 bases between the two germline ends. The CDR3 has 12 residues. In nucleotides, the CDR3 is TGTGCCAGTAGTATAGAAGGCAATGAAGCTTTCTTT. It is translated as CASSIEGNEAFF.

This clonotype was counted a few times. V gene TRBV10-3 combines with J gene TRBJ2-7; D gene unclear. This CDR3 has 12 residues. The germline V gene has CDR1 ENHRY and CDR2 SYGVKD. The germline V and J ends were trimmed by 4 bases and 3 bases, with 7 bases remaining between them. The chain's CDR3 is CAISASRYEQYF. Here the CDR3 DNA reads TGTGCCATCAGTGCGAGCCGCTACGAGCAGTACTTC.

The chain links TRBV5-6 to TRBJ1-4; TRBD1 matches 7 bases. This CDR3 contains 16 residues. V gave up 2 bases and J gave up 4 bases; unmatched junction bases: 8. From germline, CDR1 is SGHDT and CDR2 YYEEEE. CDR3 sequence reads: CASSLQPTGYNEKLFF. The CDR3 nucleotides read TGTGCCAGCAGCTTACAACCGACAGGGTATAATGAAAAACTGTTTTTT.

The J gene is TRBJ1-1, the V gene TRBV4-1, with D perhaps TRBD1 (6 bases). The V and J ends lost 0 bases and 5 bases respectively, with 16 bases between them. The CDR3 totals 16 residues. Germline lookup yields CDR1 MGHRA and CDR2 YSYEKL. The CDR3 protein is CASSQDPATGRTEAFF. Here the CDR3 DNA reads TGCGCCAGCAGCCAAGACCCCGCAACAGGGAGGACTGAAGCTTTCTTT.

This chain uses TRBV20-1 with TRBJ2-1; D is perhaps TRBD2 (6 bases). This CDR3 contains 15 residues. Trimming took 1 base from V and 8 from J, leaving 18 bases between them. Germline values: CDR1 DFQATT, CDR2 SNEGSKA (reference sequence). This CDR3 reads CSARGGGVRADEQFF. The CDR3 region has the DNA TGCAGTGCTAGAGGGGGCGGGGTACGAGCCGATGAGCAGTTCTTC.

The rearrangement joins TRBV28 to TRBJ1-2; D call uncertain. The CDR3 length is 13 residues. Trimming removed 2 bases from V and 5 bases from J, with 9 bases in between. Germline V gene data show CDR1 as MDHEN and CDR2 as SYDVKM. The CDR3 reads CASSLVGRYGYTF. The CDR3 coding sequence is TGTGCCAGCAGTTTAGTAGGGAGATATGGCTACACCTTC.

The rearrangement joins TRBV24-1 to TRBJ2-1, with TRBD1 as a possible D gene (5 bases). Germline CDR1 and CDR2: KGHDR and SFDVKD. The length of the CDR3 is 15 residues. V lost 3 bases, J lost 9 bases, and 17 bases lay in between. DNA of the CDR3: TGTGCCACCAGTGATCGTAAAGGGGCGTTGGGTGAGCAGTTCTTC. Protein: CATSDRKGALGEQFF.

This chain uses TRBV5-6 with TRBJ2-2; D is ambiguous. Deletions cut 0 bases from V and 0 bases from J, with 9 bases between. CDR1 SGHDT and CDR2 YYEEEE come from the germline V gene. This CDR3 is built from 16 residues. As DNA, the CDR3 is TGTGCCAGCAGCTTGGCGGCAAACACGAACACCGGGGAGCTGTTTTTT. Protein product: CASSLAANTNTGELFF.

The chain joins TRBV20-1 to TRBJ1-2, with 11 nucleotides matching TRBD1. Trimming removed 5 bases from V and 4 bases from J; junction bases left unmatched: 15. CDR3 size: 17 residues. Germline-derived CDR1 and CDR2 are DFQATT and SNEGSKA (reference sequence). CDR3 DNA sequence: TGCAGTGCTCTGGACAGGGGGCGGGAAGGGGGGGGCTATGGCTACACCTTC. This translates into CSALDRGREGGGYGYTF.

This chain's CDR3 is CASSIRALGPYEQYF. The CDR3 nucleotides read TGTGCCAGTAGTATCCGCGCGCTAGGACCGTACGAGCAGTACTTC. The chain couples TRBV19 to TRBJ2-7; D gene uncertain. CDR1 and CDR2 (germline): LNHDA, SQIVND (reference sequence). The germline V and J ends were trimmed by 3 bases and 4 bases, with 16 bases remaining between them. The CDR3 has 15 residues. Complete variable domain (other parts from reference TRBV19 and TRBJ2-7): DGGITQSPKYLFRKEGQNVTLSCEQNLNHDAMYWYRQDPGQGLRLIYYSQIVNDFQKGDIAEGYSVSREKKESFPLTVTSAQKNPTAFYLCASSIRALGPYEQYFGPGTRLTVT.

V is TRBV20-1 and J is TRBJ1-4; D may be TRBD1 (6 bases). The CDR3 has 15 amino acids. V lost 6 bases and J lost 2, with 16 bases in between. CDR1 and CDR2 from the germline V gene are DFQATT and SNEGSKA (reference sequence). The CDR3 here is CSARNRQGTNEKLFF. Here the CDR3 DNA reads TGCAGTGCGCGAAATCGGCAGGGGACTAATGAAAAACTGTTTTTT.

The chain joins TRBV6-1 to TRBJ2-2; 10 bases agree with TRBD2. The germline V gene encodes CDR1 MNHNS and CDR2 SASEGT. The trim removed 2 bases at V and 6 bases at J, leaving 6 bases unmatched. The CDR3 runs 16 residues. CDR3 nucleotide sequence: TGTGCCAGCAGTGAACTAACTAGCGGGGTATCCGGGGAGCTGTTTTTT. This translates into CASSELTSGVSGELFF.

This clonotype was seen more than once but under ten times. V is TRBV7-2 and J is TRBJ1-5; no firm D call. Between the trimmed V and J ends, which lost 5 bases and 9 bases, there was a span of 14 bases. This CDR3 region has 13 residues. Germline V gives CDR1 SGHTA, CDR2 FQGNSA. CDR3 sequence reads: CASSLDPFGPQHF. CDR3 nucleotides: TGTGCCAGCAGCCTGGACCCTTTTGGGCCCCAGCATTTT.

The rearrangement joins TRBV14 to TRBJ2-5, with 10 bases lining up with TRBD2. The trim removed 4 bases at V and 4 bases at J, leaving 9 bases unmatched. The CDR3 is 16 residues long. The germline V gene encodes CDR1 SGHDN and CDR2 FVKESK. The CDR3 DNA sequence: TGTGCCAGCAGCCCGTTGGGACTAGCGATGGGAGAGACCCAGTACTTC. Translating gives CASSPLGLAMGETQYF.

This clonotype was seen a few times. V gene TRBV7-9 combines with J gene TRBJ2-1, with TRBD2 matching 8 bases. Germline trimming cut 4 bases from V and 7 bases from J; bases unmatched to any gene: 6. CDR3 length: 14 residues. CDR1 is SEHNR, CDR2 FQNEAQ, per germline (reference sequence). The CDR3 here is CASSSAGLGNEQFF. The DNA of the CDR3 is TGTGCCAGCAGCTCCGCGGGACTAGGTAATGAGCAGTTCTTC. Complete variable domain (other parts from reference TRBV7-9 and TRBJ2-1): DTGVSQNPRHKITKRGQNVTFRCDPISEHNRLYWYRQTLGQGPEFLTYFQNEAQLEKSRLLSDRFSAERPKGSFSTLEIQRTEQGDSAMYLCASSSAGLGNEQFFGPGTRLTVL.

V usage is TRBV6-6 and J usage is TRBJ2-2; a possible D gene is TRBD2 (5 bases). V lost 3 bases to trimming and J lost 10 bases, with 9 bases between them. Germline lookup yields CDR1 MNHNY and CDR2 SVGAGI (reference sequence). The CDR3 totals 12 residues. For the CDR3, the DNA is TGTGCCAGCAGTTATCTGAGGGAGGAGCTGTTTTTT. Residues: CASSYLREELFF.